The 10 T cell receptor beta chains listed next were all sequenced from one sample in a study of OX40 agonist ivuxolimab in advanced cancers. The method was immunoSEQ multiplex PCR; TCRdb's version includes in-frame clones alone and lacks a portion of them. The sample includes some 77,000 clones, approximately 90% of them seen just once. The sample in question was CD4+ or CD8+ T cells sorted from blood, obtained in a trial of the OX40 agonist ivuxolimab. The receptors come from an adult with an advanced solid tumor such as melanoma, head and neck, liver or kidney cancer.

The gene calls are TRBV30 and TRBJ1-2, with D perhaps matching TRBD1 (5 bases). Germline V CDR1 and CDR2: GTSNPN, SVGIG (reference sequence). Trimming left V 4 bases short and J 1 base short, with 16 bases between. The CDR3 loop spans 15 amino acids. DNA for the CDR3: TGTGCCTGGAACCGGGAGGGACTGCTTAACTATGGCTACACCTTC. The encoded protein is CAWNREGLLNYGYTF.

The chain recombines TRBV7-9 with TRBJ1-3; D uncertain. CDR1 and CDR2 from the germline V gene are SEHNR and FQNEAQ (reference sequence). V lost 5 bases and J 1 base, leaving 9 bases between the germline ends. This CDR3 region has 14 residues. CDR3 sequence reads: CASSPPGSGNTIYF. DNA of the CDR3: TGTGCCAGCAGCCCCCCCGGGTCTGGAAACACCATATATTTT.

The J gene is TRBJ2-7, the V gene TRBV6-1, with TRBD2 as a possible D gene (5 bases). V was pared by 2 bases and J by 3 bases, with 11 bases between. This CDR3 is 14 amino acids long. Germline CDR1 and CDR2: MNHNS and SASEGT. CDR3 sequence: CASSELVGSYEQYF. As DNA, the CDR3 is TGTGCCAGCAGTGAACTGGTGGGGAGCTACGAGCAGTACTTC.

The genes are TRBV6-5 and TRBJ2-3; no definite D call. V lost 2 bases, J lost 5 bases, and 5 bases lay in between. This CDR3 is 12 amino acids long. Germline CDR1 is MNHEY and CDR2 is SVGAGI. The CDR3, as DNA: TGTGCCAGCAGTTACCCCGGAGATACGCAGTATTTT. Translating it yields CASSYPGDTQYF.

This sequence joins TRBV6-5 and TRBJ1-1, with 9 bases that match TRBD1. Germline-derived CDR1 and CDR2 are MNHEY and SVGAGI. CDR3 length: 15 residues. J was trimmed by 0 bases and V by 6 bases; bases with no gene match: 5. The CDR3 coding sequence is TGTGCCAGCAGCCTACAGGGGGCCCTGAACACTGAAGCTTTCTTT. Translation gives CASSLQGALNTEAFF.

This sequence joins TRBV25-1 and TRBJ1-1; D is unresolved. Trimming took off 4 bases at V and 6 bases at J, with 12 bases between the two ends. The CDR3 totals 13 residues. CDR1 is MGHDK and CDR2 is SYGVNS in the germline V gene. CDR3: CASSGSRGPEAFF. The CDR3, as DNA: TGTGCCAGCAGTGGGTCCCGAGGACCTGAAGCTTTCTTT.

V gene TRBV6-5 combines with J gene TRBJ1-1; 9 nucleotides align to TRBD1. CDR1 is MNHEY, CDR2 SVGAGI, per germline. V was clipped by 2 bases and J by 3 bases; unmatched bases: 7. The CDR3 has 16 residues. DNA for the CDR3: TGTGCCAGCAGTTACGGGACAGGGAAGATGGACACTGAAGCTTTCTTT. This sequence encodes CASSYGTGKMDTEAFF.

The CDR3 reads CASSLGQGWVIVETQYF. Written as DNA, the CDR3 is TGTGCCAGCAGCTTGGGACAGGGCTGGGTGATTGTAGAGACCCAGTACTTC. The chain employs TRBV11-2 and TRBJ2-5, with 9 bases that match TRBD1. Germline-derived CDR1 and CDR2 are SGHAT and FQNNGV. The CDR3 loop spans 17 amino acids. V was pared by 3 bases and J by 4 bases, with 12 bases of the junction left unmatched.

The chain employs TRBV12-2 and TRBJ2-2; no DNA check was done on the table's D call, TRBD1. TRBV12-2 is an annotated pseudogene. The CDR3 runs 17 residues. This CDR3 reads CASRLAQGQAHTGELFF. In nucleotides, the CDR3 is TGTGCAAGTCGCTTAGCGCAGGGACAGGCGCACACCGGGGAGCTGTTTTTT.

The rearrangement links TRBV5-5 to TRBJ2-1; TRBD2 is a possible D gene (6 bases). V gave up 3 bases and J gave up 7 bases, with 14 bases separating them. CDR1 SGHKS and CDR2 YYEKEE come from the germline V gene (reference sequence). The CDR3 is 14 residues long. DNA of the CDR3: TGTGCCAGCAGCTCCCCGGGACTCTCGAATGAGCAGTTCTTC. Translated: CASSSPGLSNEQFF.